Listed below are T cell receptor beta chains from one sample, sequenced in a study. TCRdb ran MiXCR on the RT-PCR reads and lists one entry per CDR3 protein. Seen here are about 680,000 distinct CDR3 sequences, over 12% observed once, and the top ten hold roughly 3.6%. The sequencing sample was made of memory CD4+ T cells from blood. These receptors all stem from a female donor in good health, serving as a healthy control. CDR3s include the opening cysteine and the closing phenylalanine or tryptophan.

v_call	cdr3_aa
TRBV7-4	CASSRGQEAKNIQYF
TRBV20-1	CSARTSTSSYNEQFF
TRBV7-2	CASSLEGQGNNQPQHF
TRBV11-2	CASRSQPNTEAFF
TRBV7-9	CASSQGTGAEREQYF
TRBV24-1	CATSAAGESTDTQYF
TRBV3-1	CASSQEAGRVDGYTF
TRBV9	CASSVDGGNRGPTEAFF
TRBV3-1	CASSQGDDYNEQFF
TRBV7-3	CASGKAGGSNEQFF
TRBV20-1	CSARTGGRETQYF
TRBV4-1	CASSPQFASTDTQYF
TRBV7-2	CASSPKLAGAYEQYF
TRBV6-5	CASSWTHANTGELFF
TRBV20-1	CSARTGKVGGYTF
TRBV11-2	CASSLPGADIQYF
TRBV5-6	CASSFGETKNIQYF
TRBV6-6	CASSTNGQGRGYTF
TRBV5-8	CASSDLTGVMNQPQHF